The sequence of this T cell receptor beta chain was determined in a study of blood T cell repertoires in COVID-19. Looking at the study overall: Acute and convalescent COVID-19 specimens originated in the United States, Italy and Spain. Nucleic acid was either cDNA or gDNA, and it came from T cells, B-cell-depleted T cells, or PBMCs.

This clone was counted once. Authors' analysis steps: Amplification of reference gene primers was used by the study to estimate nucleated cell counts. Assay used: immunoSEQ multiplex PCR; TCRdb lists only in-frame clones, some missing. That table furnishes V, J and clone size, whereas the DNA furnished D and trimming. Of over 90,000 clones in the sample, 70% to 90% were seen once. From germline, CDR1 is LGHDT and CDR2 YNNKEL (reference sequence). V trimming: 5 bases; J trimming: 6 bases; junction bases outside the gene matches: 3. The CDR3 length is 13 residues. The sequence derives from a human donor in a cohort sampled during active COVID-19. Sequencing was done on a sample of peripheral blood. V usage is TRBV3-1 (or the pseudogene TRBV3-2) and J usage is TRBJ1-4; 7 positions match TRBD1. The DNA for the CDR3 is TGTGCCAGCAGCTTCGGACAGGATGAAAAACTGTTTTTT. Its protein is CASSFGQDEKLFF.